This TCR beta chain was recorded in a study of chemoradiotherapy in HPV16-positive cancers. Study results and caveats: Non-HPV-specific T cells did not expand in tumors during treatment, whereas candidate HPV-specific clones and E7-related motifs did.

This CDR3 region has 14 residues. Germline V CDR1 and CDR2: SGHTA, FQGNSA. Trimming removed 5 bases from V and 6 bases from J; junction bases left unmatched: 9. Using immunoSEQ multiplex PCR, the repertoire was profiled, and TCRdb retains in-frame clones only, with some absent. The profile shows over 10,000 clones, 70% to 85% of them singletons. In regard to this clone: Its antigen remains unknown.

Repeated repertoire sampling spanned the course of chemoradiotherapy. The source is a human donor with HPV-associated anogenital cancer. This rearrangement joins TRBV7-2 to TRBJ2-7; 8 bases match TRBD2. This material was acquired from a patient who underwent chemoradiotherapy. The CDR3 loop is CASSPIRGGREQYF. The CDR3 DNA reads as TGTGCCAGCAGCCCAATACGGGGGGGCCGCGAGCAGTACTTC.